One sample yielded the 8 T cell receptor beta chains listed below, sequenced in a study of T cell repertoires in cytomegalovirus infection. TCRdb reprocessed the reads with MiXCR, giving one entry per CDR3 protein. The data hold about 55,000 distinct CDR3 sequences, with around 18% observed a single time. Which antigens these TCRs recognize remains unknown. Sequenced here: CD8+ T cells from cultured PBMCs, sampled from culture after CMV antigen stimulation. These receptor sequences come from a human donor in good health (CMV status not recorded). Some clones in this sample may be carry-over from other donors' samples.

To note about this clonotype: A much larger clone differs from this one at a single base, so this may be a read error. V gene TRBV5-6 combines with J gene TRBJ1-1; D gene uncertain. The CDR3 is 12 amino acids. Germline V gene sequence: CDR1 SGHDT, CDR2 YYEEEE. The CDR3 DNA sequence: TGTGTCAGCAGCCCTGCGGGCACTGAAGCTTTCTTT. Amino acid sequence: CVSSPAGTEAFF.

The V call is TRBV7-6, the J call TRBJ2-7; 7 nucleotides match TRBD1. CDR3 size: 14 residues. Germline CDR1 and CDR2: SGHVS and FNYEAQ. The V gene end was trimmed by 5 bases and the J gene end by 6 bases; junction bases not matched to a gene: 10. The CDR3 nucleotides read TGTGCCAGCAGCAAGCAAATACAGGGGTCCGAGCAGTACTTC. Amino acids: CASSKQIQGSEQYF.

This clonotype has only a few counts. The rearrangement uses TRBV7-6 and TRBJ2-2; TRBD2 agrees at 10 bases. The trim removed 5 bases at V and 2 bases at J, leaving 5 bases unmatched. The germline V gene encodes CDR1 SGHVS and CDR2 FNYEAQ. The CDR3 contains 16 residues. This chain's CDR3 is CASSKLAGANTGELFF. The CDR3 nucleotides are TGTGCCAGCAGCAAGCTAGCGGGGGCTAACACCGGGGAGCTGTTTTTT.

This clonotype was seen only a few times. The chain recombines TRBV27 with TRBJ2-1; D call uncertain. The CDR3 has 13 amino acids. The germline CDR1 and CDR2 sequences are MNHEY and SMNVEV (reference sequence). Trimming shortened V by 10 bases and J by 5 bases, and 15 bases separated the two germline ends. The CDR3 sequence is CATLSGFDNEQFF. The CDR3 bases are TGTGCCACTTTGAGTGGGTTCGACAATGAGCAGTTCTTC.

This clonotype was observed a few times. This chain links TRBV27 with TRBJ1-2; 9 nucleotides line up with TRBD1. V trimming: 7 bases; J trimming: 5 bases; junction bases outside the gene matches: 11. The CDR3 length is 15 residues. Germline CDR1 and CDR2: MNHEY and SMNVEV (reference sequence). Written as DNA, the CDR3 is TGTGCCAGCACTCCCCGGGACAGGGTCGGTTATGGCTACACCTTC. It encodes CASTPRDRVGYGYTF.

The J gene is TRBJ1-5, the V gene TRBV6-6; the match to TRBD1 covers 9 bases. Germline V gene sequence: CDR1 MNHNY, CDR2 SVGAGI (reference sequence). The CDR3 covers 20 residues. V was clipped by 2 bases and J by 0 bases; unmatched bases: 14. CDR3 sequence reads: CASSYLIRDRASYSNQPQHF. CDR3 nucleotide sequence: TGTGCCAGCAGTTACCTCATCCGGGACAGGGCTAGTTATAGCAATCAGCCCCAGCATTTT.

V usage is TRBV7-2 and J usage is TRBJ1-5; tentatively, D is TRBD1 (6 bases). V lost 0 bases to trimming and J lost 4 bases, with 13 bases between them. The CDR3 has 16 residues. Germline V lookup: CDR1 SGHTA, CDR2 FQGNSA. CDR3 sequence (DNA): TGTGCCAGCAGCTTAGCGGCAGGGACAAGAAATCAGCCCCAGCATTTT. Its protein is CASSLAAGTRNQPQHF.

This clonotype was seen a few times. A junction boundary mismatches the germline segment, possibly from a read error. The chain employs TRBV10-3 and TRBJ2-7, with D possibly TRBD1 on 6 matching bases. The CDR3 contains 13 residues. Germline V gene sequence: CDR1 ENHRY, CDR2 SYGVKD. This CDR3 is CAISGETGYEQYF. The DNA for the CDR3 is TGTGCCATCAGTGGGGAGACAGGCTACGAACAGTACTTC.